This T cell receptor beta chain was profiled in a study of identical twins. TCRdb re-derived calls from the 5' RACE reads in MiXCR, one entry per CDR3 protein. The sample holds roughly 290,000 distinct CDR3 sequences, over 8.5% seen once. Whole-study results and caveats: Out-of-frame beta sequences exhibited a weaker degree of excess twin sharing. Where out-of-frame alpha sequences were twin-shared, they showed excess low generation probability. Zero-insertion findings could be partly confounded by invariant cells (MAIT and iNKT cells).

CDR1 is SEHNR, CDR2 FQNEAQ, per germline (reference sequence). V was trimmed by 8 bases and J by 5 bases, leaving 12 bases between them. This CDR3 is built from 12 residues. This clonotype was seen only a few times. Its target is unknown. The same data also contributed to another study, on yellow fever vaccine responses in identical twins.

V usage is TRBV7-9 and J usage is TRBJ2-5; perhaps D is TRBD1 or TRBD2 (5 bases each). The origin of this receptor is a woman in her late teens or twenties in good health. The sequenced material came from CD8+ T cells sorted from blood. CDR3 protein: CASSGLPETQYF. The CDR3 region has the DNA TGTGCCAGCTCGGGGCTACCGGAGACCCAGTACTTC.